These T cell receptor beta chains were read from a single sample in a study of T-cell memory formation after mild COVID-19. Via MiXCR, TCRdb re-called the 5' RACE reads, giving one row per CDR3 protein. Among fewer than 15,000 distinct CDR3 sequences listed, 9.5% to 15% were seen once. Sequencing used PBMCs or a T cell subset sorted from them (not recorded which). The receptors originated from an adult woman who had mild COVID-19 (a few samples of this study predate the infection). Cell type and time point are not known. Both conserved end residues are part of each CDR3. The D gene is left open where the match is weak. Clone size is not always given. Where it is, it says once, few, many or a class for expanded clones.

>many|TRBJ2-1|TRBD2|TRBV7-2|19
TGTGCCAGCAGCTTAGATCGGTTGGGGTCTAGCGGGAGGGTAGGGGAGCAGTTCTTC
CASSLDRLGSSGRVGEQFF
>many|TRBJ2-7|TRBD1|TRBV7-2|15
TGTGCCAGCAGCTTTGTCCGGGACAGGGCCTACGAGCAGTACTTC
CASSFVRDRAYEQYF
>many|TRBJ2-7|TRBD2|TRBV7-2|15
TGTGCCAGCAGCTTAGAACTAGCGGGAGCTTTCGAGCAGTACTTC
CASSLELAGAFEQYF
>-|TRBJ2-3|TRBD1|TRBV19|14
TGTGCCAGTAGTATAACAGGGGGCTCAGATACGCAGTATTTT
CASSITGGSDTQYF
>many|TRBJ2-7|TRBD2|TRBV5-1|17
TGCGCCAGCAACCTTGCTGGCTACAGCGGGAGTCCCTACGAGCAGTACTTC
CASNLAGYSGSPYEQYF
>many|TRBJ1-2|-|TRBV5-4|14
TGTGCCAGCAGCTCGCGGTTACTCAACTACGGCTACACCTTC
CASSSRLLNYGYTF
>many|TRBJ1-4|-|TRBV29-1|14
TGCAGCGTTGAAGTTGTAGGGAAGGAGGAAAAACTGTTTTTT
CSVEVVGKEEKLFF
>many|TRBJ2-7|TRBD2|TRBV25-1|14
TGTGCCAGCAGTAGGGTAGCGGGGGCCTACGAGCAGTACTTC
CASSRVAGAYEQYF
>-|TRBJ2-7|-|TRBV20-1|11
TGCAGTGCTAGACAATCCCTCGGGCAGTACTTC
CSARQSLGQYF
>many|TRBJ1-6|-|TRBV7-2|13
TGTGCCAGCAGCGGGGCAGGGCTTTCACCCCTCCACTTT
CASSGAGLSPLHF
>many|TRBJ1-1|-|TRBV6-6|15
TGTGCCAGCAGTCCTATAATCAACATGAACACTGAAGCTTTCTTT
CASSPIINMNTEAFF
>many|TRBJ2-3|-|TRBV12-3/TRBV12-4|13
TGTGCCAGCACCCCCGTTAGCACAGATACGCAGTATTTT
CASTPVSTDTQYF
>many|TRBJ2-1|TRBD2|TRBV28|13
TGTGCCAGCGGCGGGAGTGGGTACAATGAGCAGTTCTTC
CASGGSGYNEQFF
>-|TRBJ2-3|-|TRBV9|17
TGTGCCAGCAGCGTAGGGCCAGTGGCCCTGTCACCAGATACGCAGTATTTT
CASSVGPVALSPDTQYF
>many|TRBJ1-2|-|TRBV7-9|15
TGTGCCAGCAGCCTCCCTGCGGCAGAGATCTATGGCTACACCTTC
CASSLPAAEIYGYTF
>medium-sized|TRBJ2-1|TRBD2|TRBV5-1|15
TGCGCCAGCAGCTTAGCGGGGGTTACTTACAATGAGCAGTTCTTC
CASSLAGVTYNEQFF
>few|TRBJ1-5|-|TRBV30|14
TGTGCCTGGAGTGGGTGGAATAGCAATCAGCCCCAGCATTTT
CAWSGWNSNQPQHF
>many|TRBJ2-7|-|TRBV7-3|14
TGTGCCAGCAGCAAGGGAGGGGGCTCCTACGAGCAGTACTTC
CASSKGGGSYEQYF
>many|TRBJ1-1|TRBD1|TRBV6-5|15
TGTGCCAGCAGTTACTGGACAGGATGGAACACTGAAGCTTTCTTT
CASSYWTGWNTEAFF
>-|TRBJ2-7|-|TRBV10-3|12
TGTGCCATCAGCCGGGATGGGAGGGAGCAGTACTTC
CAISRDGREQYF
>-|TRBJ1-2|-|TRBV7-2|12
TGTGCCAGCAGCTGGGGTCGGGATGGCTACACCTTC
CASSWGRDGYTF
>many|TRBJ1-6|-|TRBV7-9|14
TGTGCCAGCAGCCCCTGGACGGTGAATTCACCCCTCCACTTT
CASSPWTVNSPLHF
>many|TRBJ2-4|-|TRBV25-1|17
TGTGCCAGCAACACTTCCAGGACATACTGTGCCAAAAACATTCAGTACTTC
CASNTSRTYCAKNIQYF
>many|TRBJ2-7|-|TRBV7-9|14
TGTGCCAGCAGTTGGACCGGCCGGGACTACGAGCAGTACTTC
CASSWTGRDYEQYF
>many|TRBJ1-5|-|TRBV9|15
TGTGCCAGCAGCGTCGGGACGCATAGCAATCAGCCCCAGCATTTT
CASSVGTHSNQPQHF
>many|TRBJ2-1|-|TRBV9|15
TGTGCCAGCAGCGTAGCTCTCGAAGGCCTGTCTGAGCAGTTCTTC
CASSVALEGLSEQFF
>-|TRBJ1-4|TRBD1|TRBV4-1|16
TGCGCCAGCAGCCAAGAGAGTATTGAGGGGGCAGGGAAACTGTTTTTT
CASSQESIEGAGKLFF
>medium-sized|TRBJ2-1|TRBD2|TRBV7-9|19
TGTGCCAGCAGCTTAGCCGATTTCAGACTAGCGGGAGGCTTCTATGAGCAGTTCTTC
CASSLADFRLAGGFYEQFF
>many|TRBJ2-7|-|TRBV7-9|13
TGTGCCAGCAGCTTAGGGGCCTTTCCAGAGCAGTACTTC
CASSLGAFPEQYF
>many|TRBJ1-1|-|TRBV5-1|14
TGCGCCAGCAGCCCCCTTAGACAGAACACTGAAGCTTTCTTT
CASSPLRQNTEAFF
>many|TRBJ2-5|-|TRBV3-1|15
TGTGCCAGCAGCCAAGGCAACGAACAGCAAGAGACCCAGTACTTC
CASSQGNEQQETQYF
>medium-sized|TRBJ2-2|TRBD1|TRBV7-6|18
TGTGCCAGCAGTACCCGGGTAGGGGGCGGTTTCGACACCGGGGAGCTGTTTTTT
CASSTRVGGGFDTGELFF
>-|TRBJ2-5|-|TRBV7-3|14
TGTGCCAGCAGCAGTGTTCCTCCTGGGGAGACCCAGTACTTC
CASSSVPPGETQYF
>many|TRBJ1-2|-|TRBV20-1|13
TGCAGGCCCGTAGGGGGGTGGAGAGGAGGCTACACCTTC
CRPVGGWRGGYTF
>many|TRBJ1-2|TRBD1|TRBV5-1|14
TGCGCCAGCACCCGGGACAGGGGGCGAGATGGCTACACCTTC
CASTRDRGRDGYTF
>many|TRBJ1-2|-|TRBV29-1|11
TGCAGCGTTCGGGCAGACTATGGCTACACCTTC
CSVRADYGYTF
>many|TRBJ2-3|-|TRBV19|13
TGTGCCAGTAGTGGTACGAGCACAGATACGCAGTATTTT
CASSGTSTDTQYF
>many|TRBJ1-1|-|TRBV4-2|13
TGTGCCAGCAGCTATATCACGAACACTGAAGCTTTCTTT
CASSYITNTEAFF
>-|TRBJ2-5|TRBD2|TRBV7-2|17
TGTGCCAGCAGCTTTCCCCTAACTGGGACTAGCGAAGAGACCCAGTACTTC
CASSFPLTGTSEETQYF
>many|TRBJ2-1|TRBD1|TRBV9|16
TGTGCCAGCAGCGGCACGACAGGGCCCCTCGGGGATGAGCAGTTCTTC
CASSGTTGPLGDEQFF
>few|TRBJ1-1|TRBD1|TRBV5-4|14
TGTGCCAGCAGTATCTGGACAGGTCACACTGAAGCTTTCTTT
CASSIWTGHTEAFF